These 25 T cell receptor beta chains originate from one sample sequenced in a study of blood T cell repertoires in COVID-19. Sequencing used immunoSEQ multiplex PCR; TCRdb keeps in-frame clones, though not all of them. Of about 360,000 clones listed, 75% to 90% are singletons. Sequenced: peripheral blood. Receptor source: a woman in her sixties with COVID-19, enrolled during active disease.

This chain joins TRBV9 and TRBJ2-1; 7 bases map to TRBD1. The CDR3 totals 12 residues. Germline assignment: CDR1 SGDLS and CDR2 YYNGEE. Losses at the gene ends were 2 bases for V and 10 bases for J; bases not matched to a gene: 3. This chain's CDR3 is CASSVTGEEQFF. CDR3 DNA sequence: TGTGCCAGCAGCGTCACAGGGGAGGAGCAGTTCTTC.

This clone was recorded a few times. V usage is TRBV18 and J usage is TRBJ2-2; possible D gene TRBD2, 6 bases. V lost 3 bases to trimming and J lost 2 bases, with 13 bases between them. This CDR3 has 16 residues. The germline V gene has CDR1 KGHSH and CDR2 LQKENI. CDR3 sequence reads: CASSPSGTSNTGELFF. The CDR3 DNA follows: TGTGCCAGCTCACCGTCCGGAACTAGCAACACCGGGGAGCTGTTTTTT.

The count of this clone is one. V gene TRBV11-2 combines with J gene TRBJ1-1; D might be TRBD1 (5 bases). Per the germline V gene, CDR1 is SGHAT and CDR2 is FQNNGV. V lost 1 base to trimming and J lost 1 base, with 13 bases between them. CDR3 size: 16 residues. CDR3 sequence reads: CASSLASGVGNTEAFF. In DNA, the CDR3 is TGTGCCAGCAGCTTAGCGTCGGGGGTCGGGAACACTGAAGCTTTCTTT. Based on the CDR3 plus reference TRBV11-2 and TRBJ1-1, the full variable domain is EAGVAQSPRYKIIEKRQSVAFWCNPISGHATLYWYQQILGQGPKLLIQFQNNGVVDDSQLPKDRFSAERLKGVDSTLKIQPAKLEDSAVYLCASSLASGVGNTEAFFGQGTRLTVV.

The genes are TRBV7-3 and TRBJ1-1; TRBD1 matches at 7 bases. CDR3 size: 14 residues. After removal of 3 bases from V and 5 bases from J, the junction contained 6 bases not matched to a gene. CDR1 and CDR2 (germline): SGHTA, FQGTGA. The CDR3 is CASSFLQGRTEAFF. In DNA, the CDR3 is TGTGCCAGCAGCTTTTTACAGGGGCGGACTGAAGCTTTCTTT.

V is TRBV5-6 and J is TRBJ2-3; D call uncertain. Germline V lookup: CDR1 SGHDT, CDR2 YYEEEE. The CDR3 sequence is 14 residues long. Trimming cost V 2 bases and J 2 bases, with 9 bases left between them. The DNA of the CDR3 is TGTGCCAGCAGCTTAAGAGGTTTCACAGATACGCAGTATTTT. Amino acid sequence: CASSLRGFTDTQYF.

J is TRBJ1-5 and V is TRBV10-3, with unresolved D. The CDR3 is 15 residues long. The germline V and J ends were trimmed by 10 bases and 1 base, with 17 bases remaining between them. From germline, CDR1 is ENHRY and CDR2 SYGVKD. The CDR3 bases are TGTGCCACCCGAGGCGGTGAGGGAAGCAATCAGCCCCAGCATTTT. Its protein is CATRGGEGSNQPQHF.

The gene calls are TRBV6-5 and TRBJ1-2; maybe TRBD1 (6 bases). V was clipped by 6 bases and J by 2 bases, with 13 bases between them. Germline V gives CDR1 MNHEY, CDR2 SVGAGI. This CDR3 comprises 14 residues. CDR3 sequence: CASRPSTGNYGYTF. The CDR3 DNA sequence: TGTGCCAGCAGACCTTCGACAGGAAACTATGGCTACACCTTC.

This chain connects TRBV6-5 to TRBJ1-2, with TRBD1 as a possible D gene (6 bases). The CDR3 covers 16 residues. V gave up 0 bases and J gave up 3 bases, with 14 bases separating them. Germline CDR1 reads MNHEY; CDR2 reads SVGAGI. CDR3 region: CASSYSPPQGYYGYTF. CDR3 in DNA: TGTGCCAGCAGTTACTCTCCCCCCCAGGGGTACTATGGCTACACCTTC.

The CDR3 DNA reads as TGTGCCAGCAGCTTGGCCTTGGGGAGCCTCTTCTCTGGGGCCAACGTCCTGACTTTC. Its protein is CASSLALGSLFSGANVLTF. This chain uses TRBV5-5 with TRBJ2-6; D perhaps matches TRBD2 (5 bases). The CDR3 spans 19 residues. The V end was cut by 0 bases, the J end by 0 bases, with 16 bases between. The germline V gene has CDR1 SGHKS and CDR2 YYEKEE (reference sequence).

This clone was observed once. The chain recombines TRBV7-3 with TRBJ1-2, with TRBD1 matching 11 bases. Trimming took 6 bases from V and 5 from J; bases not matched to a gene: 8. The CDR3 length is 15 residues. CDR1 and CDR2 from the germline V gene are SGHTA and FQGTGA. CDR3 in DNA: TGTGCCAGCAGTTTAGGACAGGGGGCTAGTTATGGCTACACCTTC. The encoded protein is CASSLGQGASYGYTF.

The chain joins TRBV5-4 to TRBJ2-1, with D unclear. With 2 bases removed from V and 6 bases from J, the gap between germline ends came to 3 bases. Germline V gives CDR1 SGHNT, CDR2 YYREEE (reference sequence). This CDR3 contains 11 residues. The CDR3 here is CASSFLNEQFF. CDR3 bases: TGTGCCAGCAGCTTCCTCAATGAGCAGTTCTTC.

For this clone: The same CDR3 arises from other DNA sequences in this sample as well. The genes are TRBV9 and TRBJ1-3; D unresolved. The CDR3 length is 14 residues. V shed 3 bases and J shed 4 bases, with 11 bases lying between them. Looked up from germline, CDR1 is SGDLS and CDR2 is YYNGEE. CDR3 in amino acids: CASSGPGSGNTIYF. CDR3 nucleotide sequence: TGTGCCAGCAGCGGGCCGGGAAGCGGAAACACCATATATTTT.

Concerning this clone: Other DNA sequences in the sample encode the same CDR3. The chain is built from TRBV5-1 and TRBJ2-2, with no clear D. The length of the CDR3 is 12 residues. Trimming stripped 1 base from V and 8 bases from J, with 6 bases between. Germline CDR1 SGHRS, CDR2 YFSETQ. The CDR3 sequence: CASSLTTGELFF. DNA for the CDR3: TGCGCCAGCAGCTTGACCACTGGGGAGCTGTTTTTT.

This sequence joins TRBV10-1 and TRBJ2-3, with 10 nucleotides matching TRBD2. J was trimmed by 3 bases and V by 5 bases; bases with no gene match: 5. Per the germline V gene, CDR1 is WNHNN and CDR2 is SYGVQD (reference sequence). The CDR3 loop spans 15 amino acids. CDR3 DNA: TGCGCCAGCAGTCCTGGGACTAGCGAAACAGATACGCAGTATTTT. Its translation: CASSPGTSETDTQYF.

A single count supports this clone. CDR3 region: CASSLGGLAAYNEQFF. The DNA of the CDR3 is TGTGCCAGCAGCTTAGGGGGACTAGCGGCCTACAATGAGCAGTTCTTC. This chain joins TRBV11-3 and TRBJ2-1; TRBD2 aligns across 11 bases. The length of the CDR3 is 16 residues. V lost 1 base and J lost 2; bases outside the gene matches: 1. Per the germline V gene, CDR1 is SGHNT and CDR2 is YENEEA.

The chain is built from TRBV10-2 and TRBJ2-3, with 8 bases matching TRBD1. The ends lost 6 bases at V and 1 base at J; junction bases unmatched: 9. The CDR3 is made up of 16 amino acids. Germline V gene lookup returns CDR1 WSHSY and CDR2 SAAADI. The CDR3, as DNA: TGCGCCAGCAGGTACCCCCCGGGACAGGGCACAGATACGCAGTATTTT. This encodes CASRYPPGQGTDTQYF.

This chain connects TRBV12-5 to TRBJ1-1; D remains unclear. V lost 2 bases and J 4 bases, leaving 11 bases between the germline ends. Per the germline V gene, CDR1 is LGHNT and CDR2 is FRNRAP. This CDR3 has 14 residues. The CDR3 spells CASGLPSPPTEAFF. The DNA for the CDR3 is TGTGCTAGTGGTTTGCCTTCTCCCCCCACTGAAGCTTTCTTT.

The V call is TRBV30, the J call TRBJ2-1, with D perhaps matching TRBD2 (6 bases). V lost 1 base to trimming and J lost 0 bases, with 10 bases between them. The CDR3 is made up of 15 amino acids. The germline V gene encodes CDR1 GTSNPN and CDR2 SVGIG (reference sequence). The CDR3 loop reads CAWSGGTFSYNEQFF. The CDR3 coding sequence is TGTGCCTGGAGTGGCGGGACGTTCTCCTACAATGAGCAGTTCTTC.

The V and J genes are TRBV20-1 and TRBJ2-5; 8 positions agree with TRBD2. Trimming removed 3 bases from V and 3 bases from J; junction bases left unmatched: 6. This CDR3 contains 14 residues. Germline lookup yields CDR1 DFQATT and CDR2 SNEGSKA (reference sequence). The CDR3 DNA follows: TGCAGTGCTAGTGGCGGGGGGCCGAAAGAGACCCAGTACTTC. Translated: CSASGGGPKETQYF.

V usage is TRBV28 and J usage is TRBJ2-5; 9 bases align to TRBD1. Losses at the gene ends were 5 bases for V and 2 bases for J; bases not matched to a gene: 12. The CDR3 covers 17 residues. Germline CDR1 MDHEN, CDR2 SYDVKM. The CDR3 is CASSTPQGTGTQETQYF. The DNA of the CDR3 is TGTGCCAGCAGTACCCCCCAGGGGACAGGGACACAAGAGACCCAGTACTTC.

The gene calls are TRBV4-2 and TRBJ1-2, with TRBD1 as a possible D gene (5 bases). Germline lookup yields CDR1 LGHNA and CDR2 YNFKEQ. With 5 bases removed from V and 5 bases from J, the gap between germline ends came to 18 bases. The CDR3 is 15 amino acids. The DNA of the CDR3 is TGTGCCAGCAGCGCAGAAAGGGGCACCCCTTATGGCTACACCTTC. Amino acids: CASSAERGTPYGYTF.

The chain links TRBV7-3 to TRBJ2-3; 10 positions agree with TRBD1. The CDR3 is 14 residues long. The J segment lost 6 bases and the V segment lost 5 bases, leaving 5 bases of the junction unmatched. Germline V gene lookup returns CDR1 SGHTA and CDR2 FQGTGA. CDR3 sequence (DNA): TGTGCCAGCAGCCCCGGACAGGGGGGGGATACGCAGTATTTT. Its protein product is CASSPGQGGDTQYF.

Written as DNA, the CDR3 is TGTGCCAGCAGTTTATCGGCTCCGGGACTAGCGGGGGTACCCTCTGGGGCCAACGTCCTGACTTTC. This translates into CASSLSAPGLAGVPSGANVLTF. The chain is built from TRBV27 and TRBJ2-6; 14 bases map to TRBD2. The CDR3 sequence is 22 residues long. The V gene end was trimmed by 0 bases and the J gene end by 0 bases; junction bases not matched to a gene: 10. CDR1 and CDR2 from the germline V gene are MNHEY and SMNVEV (reference sequence).

This clone has only one observation. The CDR3 DNA follows: TGTGCCAGCTCTGACAGAAAAAACACTGAAGCTTTCTTT. Its translation is CASSDRKNTEAFF. This chain uses TRBV6-5 with TRBJ1-1; D might be TRBD1 (5 bases). This CDR3 has 13 residues. V gave up 8 bases and J gave up 2 bases, with 12 bases separating them. Germline V CDR1 and CDR2: MNHEY, SVGAGI.

The sample holds a few counts of this clone. The chain joins TRBV7-9 to TRBJ2-1; possibly TRBD1 for D (5 bases). Germline CDR1 is SEHNR and CDR2 is FQNEAQ (reference sequence). This CDR3 has 16 amino acids. V lost 6 bases and J lost 5, with 20 bases in between. CDR3 sequence: CASRQAGQGVHNEQFF. The CDR3 region has the DNA TGTGCCAGCAGACAAGCAGGGCAGGGTGTTCACAATGAGCAGTTCTTC.